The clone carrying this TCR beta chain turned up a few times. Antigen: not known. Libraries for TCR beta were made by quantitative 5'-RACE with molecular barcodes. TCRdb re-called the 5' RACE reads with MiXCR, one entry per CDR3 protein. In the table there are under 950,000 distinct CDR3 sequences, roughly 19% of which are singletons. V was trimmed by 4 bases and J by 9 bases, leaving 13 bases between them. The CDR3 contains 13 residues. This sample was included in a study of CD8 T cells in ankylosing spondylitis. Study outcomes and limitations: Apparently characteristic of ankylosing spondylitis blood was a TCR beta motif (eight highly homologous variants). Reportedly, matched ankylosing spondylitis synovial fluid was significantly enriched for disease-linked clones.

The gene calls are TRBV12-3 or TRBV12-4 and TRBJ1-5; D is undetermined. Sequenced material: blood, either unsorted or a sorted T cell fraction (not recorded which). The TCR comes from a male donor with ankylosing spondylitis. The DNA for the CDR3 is TGTGCCAGCAGTTCGGAGGACCGAGGGCCCCAGCATTTT. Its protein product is CASSSEDRGPQHF.